The 15 T cell receptor beta chains presented below share a single source sample, sequenced in a study of human T cells and chemical hapten exposure. Sample time point: patch test 3, about 24 weeks after DPC sensitization. Treatment indicated: therapeutic diphenylcyclopropenone sensitization with weekly scalp DPC. In TCRdb, the RACE reads were re-called with MiXCR into one record per CDR3 protein. The table lists 50,000 or so distinct CDR3 sequences, about 10% of them singletons. The specimen comprised whole blood, sampled in connection with sensitization to the hapten diphenylcyclopropenone (DPC). These receptors were obtained from a middle-aged woman with alopecia areata. Some clones in this sample may be carry-over from other donors' samples.

This sequence joins TRBV28 and TRBJ2-7, with D possibly called TRBD1 or TRBD2 (5 bases each). This CDR3 is built from 13 residues. The V end lost 9 bases, the J end lost 7 bases, and 19 bases lay between the germline ends. Germline V gives CDR1 MDHEN, CDR2 SYDVKM. DNA for the CDR3: TGTGCCAGTGGGACGAGTCCCTACTGGGAGCAGTACTTC. It translates to CASGTSPYWEQYF. Based on the CDR3 plus reference TRBV28 and TRBJ2-7, the full variable domain is DVKVTQSSRYLVKRTGEKVFLECVQDMDHENMFWYRQDPGLGLRLIYFSYDVKMKEKGDIPEGYSVSREKKERFSLILESASTNQTSMYLCASGTSPYWEQYFGPGTRLTVT.

This clonotype was counted ten times or more. This sequence joins TRBV11-2 and TRBJ2-3; TRBD2 aligns across 14 bases. Trimming removed 5 bases from V and 3 bases from J; junction bases left unmatched: 16. The V gene's germline CDR1 is SGHAT and CDR2 FQNNGV. CDR3 length equals 20 residues. CDR3 residues: CASSPSAGLAGVRGTDTQYF. CDR3 bases: TGTGCCAGCAGCCCCTCCGCGGGACTAGCGGGGGTGCGGGGAACAGATACGCAGTATTTT. Full variable domain (rest looked up from reference TRBV11-2 and TRBJ2-3): EAGVAQSPRYKIIEKRQSVAFWCNPISGHATLYWYQQILGQGPKLLIQFQNNGVVDDSQLPKDRFSAERLKGVDSTLKIQPAKLEDSAVYLCASSPSAGLAGVRGTDTQYFGPGTRLTVL.

The sample holds a few counts of this clonotype. The V gene is TRBV20-1, the J gene TRBJ1-5, with D unresolved. V was trimmed by 6 bases and J by 4 bases, leaving 10 bases between them. Germline CDR1 and CDR2: DFQATT and SNEGSKA (reference sequence). The CDR3 totals 12 residues. The CDR3 spells CSAGQANQPQHF. In DNA, the CDR3 is TGCAGTGCAGGGCAGGCGAATCAGCCCCAGCATTTT.

Only a few counts were recorded for this clonotype. This chain joins TRBV5-1 and TRBJ2-4, with TRBD1 matching 8 bases. The CDR3 sequence is 17 residues long. Germline V gene data show CDR1 as SGHRS and CDR2 as YFSETQ. V trimming: 1 base; J trimming: 0 bases; junction bases outside the gene matches: 6. The CDR3 loop reads CASSLRPDRGAKNIQYF. As DNA, the CDR3 is TGCGCCAGCAGCTTGCGCCCCGACAGGGGAGCCAAAAACATTCAGTACTTC.

This clonotype was counted ten times or more. The rearrangement joins TRBV12-1 to TRBJ2-5; the D call in the table, TRBD1, was not verified against the DNA. TRBV12-1 is labeled a pseudogene. This CDR3 is built from 14 residues. The CDR3 reads CVLSGRGIRETQYF. For the CDR3, the DNA is TGTGTTCTGTCTGGGCGGGGGATCCGGGAGACCCAGTACTTC.

This clonotype was seen at least ten times. This sequence joins TRBV11-2 and TRBJ2-2; tentatively, D is TRBD1 or TRBD2 (5 bases each). This CDR3 comprises 15 residues. Germline lookup yields CDR1 SGHAT and CDR2 FQNNGV. V was clipped by 3 bases and J by 6 bases, with 14 bases between them. This CDR3 is CASSFNLGVAGELFF. The CDR3 coding sequence is TGTGCCAGCAGCTTCAACTTGGGGGTGGCCGGGGAGCTGTTTTTT.

This clonotype was counted a few times. The gene calls are TRBV10-2 and TRBJ1-2, with D possibly being TRBD1 (5 bases). This CDR3 is built from 15 residues. In germline, CDR1 is WSHSY, CDR2 SAAADI. The germline V and J ends were trimmed by 3 bases and 8 bases, with 19 bases remaining between them. CDR3 DNA: TGCGCCAGCAGTGACCCCCTCCGTACGGGACCAGGCTACACCTTC. It encodes CASSDPLRTGPGYTF.

This clonotype is judged medium-sized (0.01 to 0.1%). V and J are TRBV6-4 and TRBJ2-2; D not resolved. V lost 2 bases and J lost 0, with 1 base in between. The CDR3 is 13 amino acids. Germline V gene lookup returns CDR1 MRHNA and CDR2 SNTAGT. The CDR3 spells CASSDTNTGELFF. DNA of the CDR3: TGTGCCAGCAGTGACACGAACACCGGGGAGCTGTTTTTT.

This clonotype was counted between two and nine times. The chain couples TRBV2 to TRBJ2-3, with D unclear. The CDR3 loop spans 11 amino acids. Germline lookup yields CDR1 SNHLY and CDR2 FYNNEI. Between the trimmed V and J ends, which lost 7 bases and 2 bases, there was a span of 4 bases. The CDR3 region is CASTVTDTQYF. In DNA form, the CDR3 reads TGTGCCAGCACGGTCACAGATACGCAGTATTTT.

This clonotype came up a few times. The chain recombines TRBV7-3 with TRBJ2-4; D might be TRBD2 (5 bases). Germline CDR1 SGHTA, CDR2 FQGTGA. Trimming stripped 5 bases from V and 3 bases from J, with 14 bases between. This CDR3 contains 15 residues. The CDR3 spells CASSPSGSHKNIQYF. CDR3 DNA sequence: TGTGCCAGCAGCCCCTCTGGGAGCCACAAAAACATTCAGTACTTC.

This clonotype was seen ten or more times. The chain has TRBV7-3 and TRBJ2-3, with D perhaps matching TRBD2 (6 bases). Germline CDR1 reads SGHTA; CDR2 reads FQGTGA. This CDR3 contains 14 residues. Trimming shortened V by 5 bases and J by 2 bases, and 11 bases separated the two germline ends. In DNA, the CDR3 is TGTGCCAGCAGCCCCGGGGGAAACACAGATACGCAGTATTTT. This translates into CASSPGGNTDTQYF.

This clonotype showed up many times. V and J are TRBV20-1 and TRBJ2-1; 9 bases agree with TRBD1. The CDR3 spans 16 residues. Germline V gives CDR1 DFQATT, CDR2 SNEGSKA (reference sequence). V lost 1 base to trimming and J lost 4 bases; unmatched junction nucleotides: 8. CDR3: CSARVVGDRAYNEQFF. In nucleotides, the CDR3 is TGCAGTGCTAGAGTCGTGGGGGACAGGGCTTACAATGAGCAGTTCTTC.

This clonotype came up a few times. The chain joins TRBV21-1 to TRBJ1-6. TRBV21-1 is a recognized pseudogene. This CDR3 contains 16 residues. The CDR3 coding sequence is TGTGCCAGCAGCCGCGAAGTCAGCCCAGGCCATTCACCCCTCCACTTT. Its translation is CASSREVSPGHSPLHF.

This clonotype has at least ten counts. V usage is TRBV7-2 and J usage is TRBJ2-7; tentative D call: TRBD1 (5 bases). This CDR3 spans 15 amino acids. Trimming removed 5 bases from V and 5 bases from J, with 19 bases in between. Germline loops: CDR1 SGHTA, CDR2 FQGNSA. DNA of the CDR3: TGTGCCAGCAGCGTCTCTCAGGGATCTAAGGACGAGCAGTACTTC. This codes for CASSVSQGSKDEQYF.

The table lists this clonotype with a few counts. The chain employs TRBV29-1 and TRBJ2-7; 11 nucleotides agree with TRBD2. The CDR3 is made up of 14 amino acids. Trimming removed 6 bases from V and 1 base from J; junction bases left unmatched: 5. The germline CDR1 and CDR2 sequences are SQVTM and ANQGSEA. The CDR3 here is CSVAGTSGSYEQYF. CDR3 bases: TGCAGCGTGGCCGGGACTAGCGGTTCCTACGAGCAGTACTTC.